The entry that follows covers one TCR beta chain sequence. Its antigen is unknown. Germline CDR1 reads SNHLY; CDR2 reads FYNNEI. The CDR3 runs 13 residues. The J segment lost 5 bases and the V segment lost 8 bases, leaving 3 bases of the junction unmatched. This entry comes from a study of a mutant IDH1 vaccine in newly diagnosed glioma. In the study overall: Patients began vaccination 4-6 weeks after radiotherapy alone, or with temozolomide cycles. Those enrolled had earlier been treated with radiotherapy, temozolomide, or both, mostly both. General observations from the study: In about 94% of patients, immune responses induced by the vaccine occurred.

Clones were read by immunoSEQ multiplex PCR, and TCRdb kept only the in-frame ones, dropping some. The sample has tens of thousands of clones; less than 80% are singletons. Documented time point: week 47, end of study. Each dose of the vaccine consisted of 300 ug of mutant IDH1 20-mer peptide, with topical imiquimod. This specimen consisted of PBMCs, obtained from a glioma patient whose treatment included an IDH1 peptide vaccine. The J gene is TRBJ2-3, the V gene TRBV2; 11 nucleotides match TRBD2. This TCR was recovered from a man in his fifties or sixties with glioma. CDR3 loop: CASETSGGDTQYF. CDR3 DNA: TGTGCCAGCGAAACTAGCGGGGGAGATACGCAGTATTTT.